This T cell receptor (beta chain) was observed in a study of cytomegalovirus exposure and HLA in healthy donors. Study-wide background: The 600 to 800 first-cohort repertoires shared a platform with the approximately 110 validation repertoires, as reported in a later analysis. Study results and caveats: Subsequent analysis found a tendency for first-cohort TCR clusters to co-occur within the 100 to 150 validation repertoires. Reports indicated that the classifier achieved high specificity and sensitivity in diagnosing cytomegalovirus status. Most TCR sequences were uncommon, yet certain public TCRs appeared in many donors.

Details on this clone: What it binds is not known.

The table came from immunoSEQ multiplex PCR; TCRdb's copy has only in-frame clones and leaves some out. Altogether about 360,000 clones are present, 75% to 90% being singletons, with the ten largest covering under 0.95%. The V and J ends lost 4 bases and 4 bases respectively, with 5 bases between them. Germline CDR1 is MNHEY and CDR2 is SMNVEV (reference sequence). This CDR3 contains 12 residues. The sequenced sample consisted of PBMCs. This receptor was obtained from a woman under 30 in good health and CMV-seronegative. This sequence joins TRBV27 and TRBJ1-5; no clear D gene. DNA for the CDR3: TGTGCCAGCAGTTCTATAAATCAGCCCCAGCATTTT. It translates to CASSSINQPQHF.